The clone carrying this T cell receptor beta chain was counted between two and nine times. Its antigen is still unknown. The source of the sample is a study of spatial heterogeneity in lung cancer. The overall study: In the raw reads, each unique TCR and UMI combination was present more than ten times on average.

Study results and limitations: Circulating ubiquitous expanded tumor TCRs were observed more frequently at resection than at follow-up.

One entry per CDR3 protein, called by TCRdb with MiXCR from the 5' RACE reads. The table lists about 86,000 distinct CDR3 sequences, 10% to 15% of them singletons. Per germline, CDR1 SGHAT and CDR2 FQDESV (reference sequence). Trimming removed 5 bases from V and 10 bases from J; junction bases left unmatched: 15. CDR3 length: 16 residues. As to time point: sample taken at primary tumor resection. The sequenced material consisted of unsorted whole RNA from tumor, nontumor lung or frozen PBMC. The rearrangement joins TRBV11-1 to TRBJ2-1; TRBD2 matches at 9 bases. The receptor comes from a male donor with early-stage non-small cell lung cancer. The input for sequencing was PBMCs, taken at surgery. The CDR3 region has the DNA TGTGCCAGCAGCCCGGGGAAGGGGACTAGCTCTTTAGAGCAGTTCTTC. Residues: CASSPGKGTSSLEQFF. The entire variable domain, with the rest obtained from reference TRBV11-1 and TRBJ2-1, is as follows: EAEVAQSPRYKITEKSQAVAFWCDPISGHATLYWYRQILGQGPELLVQFQDESVVDDSQLPKDRFSAERLKGVDSTLKIQPAELGDSAMYLCASSPGKGTSSLEQFFGPGTRLTVL.